This is a list of T cell receptor beta chains from one sample in a study of T-cell memory formation after mild COVID-19. TCRdb analysed the 5' RACE reads with MiXCR anew, one entry per CDR3 protein. The sample includes roughly 400,000 distinct CDR3 sequences, approximately 15% seen only once; the top ten take roughly 21%. The sample comprised PBMCs or a T cell subset sorted from them (not recorded which). Every receptor here comes from a man in his late teens or twenties who had mild COVID-19 (a few samples of this study predate the infection). Cell type and time point are not known. Each CDR3 is given with its conserved first and last residue. The order of the fields is V gene, clone size, D gene, J gene, CDR3 length, CDR3 DNA, CDR3 protein. A D gene is named only where the DNA matches it firmly. The size entry is marked missing in some rows and otherwise reads once, few, many or a size class.

>TRBV12-3/TRBV12-4|few|-|TRBJ1-4|16
TGTGCCAGCAGTCCTGGACCCGGTATGACTAATGAAAAACTGTTTTTT
CASSPGPGMTNEKLFF
>TRBV10-2|few|-|TRBJ2-7|14
TGCGCCAGCAGTGCCTCCGGTAGCTCCTACGAGCAGTACTTC
CASSASGSSYEQYF
>TRBV5-6|many|-|TRBJ1-4|16
TGTGCCAGCAGCAAAAGGCGGGCAGCAACTAATGAAAAACTGTTTTTT
CASSKRRAATNEKLFF
>TRBV7-6|-|TRBD1|TRBJ2-6|19
TGTGCCAGCAGCCCTACCACGACAGGGGCCAACTCTGGGGCCAACGTCCTGACTTTC
CASSPTTTGANSGANVLTF
>TRBV20-1|-|-|TRBJ1-2|14
TGCAGGGGATCCAGCTCATTAGCTAACTATGGCTACACCTTC
CRGSSSLANYGYTF
>TRBV20-1|-|-|TRBJ2-3|15
TGCAGTGCTAGAATGCAGGAGACTAGCACAGATACGCAGTATTTT
CSARMQETSTDTQYF
>TRBV9|few|-|TRBJ1-2|13
TGTGCCAGCAGCGAGTCCTTGATTCAAGGCTACACCTTC
CASSESLIQGYTF
>TRBV9|-|-|TRBJ2-3|15
TGTGCCAGCAGCAGCGGAGGGGGCGGCACAGATACGCAGTATTTT
CASSSGGGGTDTQYF
>TRBV7-9|-|-|TRBJ2-1|15
TGTGCCAGCAGCTTAGAGGGCGGGGGCATCAATGAGCAGTTCTTC
CASSLEGGGINEQFF
>TRBV4-1|-|-|TRBJ2-7|15
TGCGCCAGCAGCCAAGCCACAGGGATGATCTACGAGCAGTACTTC
CASSQATGMIYEQYF
>TRBV7-2|-|-|TRBJ1-6|15
TGTGCCAGCAGCTTAGATCCCCGGGACACTTCACCCCTCCACTTT
CASSLDPRDTSPLHF
>TRBV5-1|few|-|TRBJ1-2|15
TGCGCCAGCAGCTTGGAGCCGGGTTTCAACTATGGCTACACCTTC
CASSLEPGFNYGYTF
>TRBV7-8|many|-|TRBJ2-7|13
TGTGCCAGCAGCTGGGACCTTACTTCCGAGCAGTACTTC
CASSWDLTSEQYF
>TRBV7-8|many|-|TRBJ2-1|15
TGTGCCAGCAGCTTAGGGCGGGGGCCCTACAATGAGCAGTTCTTC
CASSLGRGPYNEQFF
>TRBV20-1|-|TRBD2|TRBJ2-2|13
TGCAGTGCTAGGACTAGCGGGGGGGTAGAGCTGTTTTTT
CSARTSGGVELFF
>TRBV18|few|TRBD1|TRBJ1-2|14
TGTGCCAGCTCACTGACAGGGGGGTACTATGGCTACACCTTC
CASSLTGGYYGYTF
>TRBV4-1|many|-|TRBJ2-3|12
TGCGCCAGCAGCCAAGCGGCAGATACGCAGTATTTT
CASSQAADTQYF
>TRBV4-3|-|-|TRBJ2-1|14
TGCGCCAGCAGCCAAGCCTGGCGGAACAATGAGCAGTTCTTC
CASSQAWRNNEQFF
>TRBV15|-|-|TRBJ2-5|12
-
CATSREVGQGNF
>TRBV4-3|-|-|TRBJ1-4|14
TGCGCCAGCACCGGGAGCCAGGGGAGGGAAAAACTGTTTTTT
CASTGSQGREKLFF
>TRBV5-5|-|-|TRBJ2-2|14
TGTGCCAGCAGCTTTACGGCCAGGCCCGGGGAGCTGTTTTTT
CASSFTARPGELFF
>TRBV12-3/TRBV12-4|-|-|TRBJ1-1|11
TGTGCCAGCAGTTGGGGACGTGAAGCTTTCTTT
CASSWGREAFF
>TRBV4-3|-|-|TRBJ1-4|15
TGCGCCAGCAGCGAAGAATGGGGTTCTTTGGAAAAACTGTTTTTT
CASSEEWGSLEKLFF
>TRBV4-3|-|-|TRBJ2-1|13
TGCGCCAGCAGCCAACAGCACTACAATGAGCAGTTCTTC
CASSQQHYNEQFF
>TRBV5-5|few|-|TRBJ2-1|14
TGTGCCAGCAGCTTCCACGGGGCCTACAATGAGCAGTTCTTC
CASSFHGAYNEQFF
>TRBV5-1|-|TRBD1|TRBJ2-3|15
TGCGCCAGCAGCCCGACGGGACAGAACACAGATACGCAGTATTTT
CASSPTGQNTDTQYF
>TRBV7-9|-|-|TRBJ1-1|15
TGTGCCAGCAGCTTCTTTGGGTTAAGGAACACTGAAGCTTTCTTT
CASSFFGLRNTEAFF
>TRBV6-6|-|-|TRBJ2-2|14
TGTGCCAGCGTCCTTTGGGCGAACACCGGGGAGCTGTTTTTT
CASVLWANTGELFF
>TRBV5-1|few|TRBD1|TRBJ1-6|15
TGCGCCAGCAAAGGGACAGGCGGGATTAATTCACCCCTCCACTTT
CASKGTGGINSPLHF
>TRBV5-1|-|TRBD2|TRBJ2-3|17
TGCGCCAGCAGCTTGTTCAGCGGGGGGGCCGGATCAGATACGCAGTATTTT
CASSLFSGGAGSDTQYF
>TRBV5-1|many|-|TRBJ2-5|14
TGCGCCAGCAGCTTGGGCGGCGACGGGGAGACCCAGTACTTC
CASSLGGDGETQYF
>TRBV7-3|few|-|TRBJ2-7|15
TGTGCCAGCAGCTTGTACTCCGGGACTTCCTACGAGCAGTACTTC
CASSLYSGTSYEQYF
>TRBV4-3|-|TRBD1|TRBJ1-2|13
TGCGCCAGCAGCCAACAGGGGGTCTATGGCTACACCTTC
CASSQQGVYGYTF
>TRBV2|-|-|TRBJ2-5|14
TGTGCCAGCAGCCAAACGTATGCTCGGGAGACCCAGTACTTC
CASSQTYARETQYF
>TRBV29-1|-|TRBD2|TRBJ2-5|15
TGCAGCGTTGAAGATCTGGCGGGGGGGCAAGAGACCCAGTACTTC
CSVEDLAGGQETQYF
>TRBV11-2|-|-|TRBJ1-1|14
TGTGCCAGCAGCCTATCAGATGGGGACACTGAAGCTTTCTTT
CASSLSDGDTEAFF
>TRBV20-1|-|TRBD1|TRBJ2-5|15
TGCAGTGCCCGATACAGGGGGAGCTACCAAGAGACCCAGTACTTC
CSARYRGSYQETQYF
>TRBV4-3|few|-|TRBJ2-1|16
TGCGCCAGCAGCCAAGAACTATTCTTACAGGGCCATGAGCAGTTCTTC
CASSQELFLQGHEQFF
>TRBV20-1|few|TRBD1|TRBJ1-1|15
TGCAGTGCTTATCGGGACAGTGGCGGCAACACTGAAGCTTTCTTT
CSAYRDSGGNTEAFF
>TRBV12-3/TRBV12-4|many|-|TRBJ1-1|15
TGTGCCAGCAGTAGTCAGGAGGGCATGAACACTGAAGCTTTCTTT
CASSSQEGMNTEAFF
>TRBV6-6|-|-|TRBJ1-4|14
TGTGCCAGCAGTTACTCTCTAGGGGGTGAAAAACTGTTTTTT
CASSYSLGGEKLFF
>TRBV7-9|few|-|TRBJ2-3|15
TGTGCCAGCAGCCCACTGGCTAGGGCCCCAGATACGCAGTATTTT
CASSPLARAPDTQYF
>TRBV6-5|-|-|TRBJ1-2|15
TGTGCCAGCAGTTACTCAGGTCGGGGGGAATATGGCTACACCTTC
CASSYSGRGEYGYTF
>TRBV4-2|few|-|TRBJ1-2|13
TGTGCCAGCAGCCAAGTCACAGACTATGGCTACACCTTC
CASSQVTDYGYTF
>TRBV18|-|-|TRBJ1-4|14
TGTGCCAGCTCGGTGACAGGATCTAATGAAAAACTGTTTTTT
CASSVTGSNEKLFF
>TRBV7-9|-|TRBD1|TRBJ2-4|14
TGTGCCAGCAGCCACCGGGACAGGGCTGACATTCAGTACTTC
CASSHRDRADIQYF
>TRBV6-2/TRBV6-3|few|TRBD1|TRBJ2-2|17
TGTGCCAGCAGTCCCCCTCCATCGACAGGGCACACCGGGGAGCTGTTTTTT
CASSPPPSTGHTGELFF
>TRBV9|few|-|TRBJ2-7|15
TGTGCCAGCAGCCCCACCCCGGGAGCTTCCTACGAGCAGTACTTC
CASSPTPGASYEQYF
>TRBV5-1|-|-|TRBJ2-1|16
TGCGCCAGCAGCTTGCCTGTGACGGGAGTCTACAATGAGCAGTTCTTC
CASSLPVTGVYNEQFF
>TRBV7-2|many|-|TRBJ2-1|11
TGTGCCAGCAGCCAGCGCTATGGGCAGTTCTTC
CASSQRYGQFF
>TRBV9|-|-|TRBJ2-3|14
TGTGCCAGCAGCGTAGCGGGGACCTCATATACGCAGTATTTT
CASSVAGTSYTQYF
>TRBV18|few|-|TRBJ1-1|18
TGTGCCAGCTCACCCCCAGCCTCTACTGGAGTTTCGAACACTGAAGCTTTCTTT
CASSPPASTGVSNTEAFF
>TRBV5-1|-|-|TRBJ1-6|14
TGCGCCAGCAGCTTGGGCCAGGACCTTTCACCCCTCCACTTT
CASSLGQDLSPLHF
>TRBV7-2|-|-|TRBJ1-3|14
TGTGCCAGCACCTCGGTGTACTCTGGAAACACCATATATTTT
CASTSVYSGNTIYF
>TRBV12-3/TRBV12-4|few|TRBD1|TRBJ2-1|14
TGTGCCAGCAGTTTCGGGACAGGGAGGAATGAGCAGTTCTTC
CASSFGTGRNEQFF
>TRBV29-1|-|-|TRBJ1-3|14
TGCAGCGCCATTCTAGGGATGGGAGGAAACACCATATATTTT
CSAILGMGGNTIYF
>TRBV21-1|-|-|TRBJ2-7|14
TGTGCCAGCAGCAAATGGCAGGGTTTCTACGAGCAGTACTTC
CASSKWQGFYEQYF
>TRBV6-6|-|-|TRBJ1-6|14
TGTGCCAGCACCGTTGGACAGAGATATTCACCCCTCCACTTT
CASTVGQRYSPLHF
>TRBV7-2|few|-|TRBJ1-6|16
TGTGCCAGCAGCCTTGGGAGGGAGCCAGGGAAATCACCCCTCCACTTT
CASSLGREPGKSPLHF